A single sample gave rise to the 29 T cell receptor beta chains below, sequenced in a study of blood T cells in healthy people across ages. It was with a sample-barcoded 5' primer and a J-beta primer mix that a second PCR of roughly 6 to 11 cycles was run. Each CDR3 protein gets one entry after TCRdb re-called the 5' RACE reads with MiXCR. The data contain hundreds of thousands of distinct CDR3 sequences, roughly half of them seen just once; the ten biggest clones take up roughly 12%. The sample comprised blood. The receptor set was obtained from a woman of 80 years or more in good health.

This clonotype was observed many times. The chain joins TRBV2 to TRBJ2-1; maybe TRBD2 (5 bases). V lost 6 bases, J lost 4 bases, and 10 bases lay in between. CDR1 is SNHLY and CDR2 is FYNNEI in the germline V gene. The CDR3 covers 13 residues. CDR3 sequence: CASREDLYNEQFF. In nucleotides, the CDR3 is TGTGCCAGCAGGGAGGACCTTTACAATGAGCAGTTCTTC.

The V and J genes are TRBV5-1 and TRBJ1-1, with unresolved D. V lost 4 bases and J lost 2, with 18 bases in between. CDR1 is SGHRS and CDR2 is YFSETQ in the germline V gene. The CDR3 consists of 16 residues. Here the CDR3 DNA reads TGCGCCAGCAGCGCATATACCGGGCCCTTTAACACTGAAGCTTTCTTT. It translates to CASSAYTGPFNTEAFF.

Of note for this clonotype: This clone may be a read error of a much larger clone one base away. The rearrangement joins TRBV4-2 to TRBJ2-3, with D perhaps TRBD2 (6 bases). There are 15 residues in the CDR3. Germline CDR1 is LGHNA and CDR2 is YNFKEQ. The CDR3 here is CASSQASVGTDPQYF. The DNA of the CDR3 is TGTGCCAGCAGCCAAGCTAGCGTAGGCACAGATCCGCAGTATTTT.

The chain recombines TRBV21-1 with TRBJ2-5. TRBV21-1 is assigned pseudogene status. The CDR3 covers 9 residues. This CDR3 reads CASPETQYF. DNA for the CDR3: TGTGCCTCGCCGGAGACCCAGTACTTC.

Worth noting for this clonotype: This may stem from a read error, because a much larger clone lies one nucleotide away. The V and J genes are TRBV4-1 and TRBJ2-4; possible D gene TRBD2, 5 bases. Germline V lookup: CDR1 MGHRA, CDR2 YSYEKL. The CDR3 totals 16 residues. V lost 1 base and J lost 0, with 10 bases in between. CDR3 region: CASSQVLAPAKNIQYF. In DNA form, the CDR3 reads TGCGCCAGCAGCCAAGTCTTAGCGCCAGCCAAAAACATTCAGTACTTC.

The chain is built from TRBV7-3 and TRBJ2-1; no reliable D call. Germline V gene data show CDR1 as SGHTA and CDR2 as FQGTGA. This CDR3 has 13 amino acids. Deletions cut 3 bases from V and 13 bases from J, with 16 bases between. For the CDR3, the DNA is TGTGCCAGCAGCTTCAACCAGAGAGACCCCCAGTTCTTC. Its translation is CASSFNQRDPQFF.

The table lists this clonotype with a few counts. This chain uses TRBV5-6 with TRBJ2-2; no firm D call. The CDR3 has 14 residues. V was trimmed by 4 bases and J by 2 bases, leaving 9 bases between them. Germline V gene data show CDR1 as SGHDT and CDR2 as YYEEEE. In DNA form, the CDR3 reads TGTGCCAGCAGCCGCTGGGTAAACACCGGGGAGCTGTTTTTT. It specifies CASSRWVNTGELFF.

This clonotype was counted a few times. The gene calls are TRBV28 and TRBJ1-5; 8 nucleotides line up with TRBD1. Germline CDR1 MDHEN, CDR2 SYDVKM. The J segment lost 9 bases and the V segment lost 3 bases, leaving 10 bases of the junction unmatched. The CDR3 has 15 amino acids. CDR3 DNA sequence: TGTGCCAGCAGTTTGGGCAGGGGGCAGGGTCGGCCCCAGCATTTT. Amino acids: CASSLGRGQGRPQHF.

This clonotype was seen a single time. This could be a read error, since a much larger clone is one nucleotide away. The chain carries TRBV20-1 and TRBJ2-3, with 8 bases that match TRBD2. This CDR3 has 15 amino acids. Germline V lookup: CDR1 DFQATT, CDR2 SNEGSKA (reference sequence). J was trimmed by 2 bases and V by 5 bases; bases with no gene match: 9. CDR3: CSAERGSGVTDTQYF. The CDR3 bases are TGCAGTGCTGAACGGGGTAGCGGGGTCACAGATACGCAGTATTTT.

There are many counts of this clonotype. CDR3 residues: CASSQDLTARSSYNEQFF. In nucleotides, the CDR3 is TGCGCCAGCAGCCAGGACCTAACGGCACGAAGCTCCTACAATGAGCAGTTCTTC. This chain links TRBV4-1 with TRBJ2-1; D is uncertain. CDR1 is MGHRA and CDR2 is YSYEKL in the germline V gene. The V end lost 3 bases, the J end lost 0 bases, and 18 bases lay between the germline ends. The CDR3 consists of 18 residues.

The gene calls are TRBV14 and TRBJ2-1; possibly TRBD2 for D (5 bases). The germline CDR1 and CDR2 sequences are SGHDN and FVKESK. This CDR3 has 18 residues. V was pared by 0 bases and J by 3 bases, with 18 bases between. The CDR3 region has the DNA TGTGCCAGCAGCCAAGATCCCCGGCGGGTGGGCGTCTACAATGAGCAGTTCTTC. Protein: CASSQDPRRVGVYNEQFF.

A note on this clonotype: A much larger clone lies one base from this, so it may be a read error. J is TRBJ2-3 and V is TRBV14; 7 bases fit TRBD2. The germline V gene encodes CDR1 SGHDN and CDR2 FVKESK. This CDR3 contains 16 residues. V gave up 4 bases and J gave up 0 bases; unmatched junction bases: 7. The CDR3 region is CASSRVAGVSTDTQYF. In DNA form, the CDR3 reads TGTGCCAGCAGCCGAGTAGCGGGCGTAAGCACAGATACGCAGTATTTT.

This chain links TRBV12-3 or TRBV12-4 with TRBJ1-4; possible D gene TRBD1, 6 bases. V lost 3 bases, J lost 0 bases, and 11 bases lay in between. CDR3 length: 16 residues. For the CDR3, the DNA is TGTGCCAGCAGTTTGTTACAGGGCCCAACTAATGAAAAACTGTTTTTT. Translating it yields CASSLLQGPTNEKLFF.

This clonotype came up many times. The V gene is TRBV10-3, the J gene TRBJ2-7; D may be TRBD1 (6 bases). The germline gives CDR1 ENHRY, CDR2 SYGVKD. This CDR3 has 14 residues. V lost 5 bases and J lost 7, with 18 bases in between. The CDR3 is CAISTGTSSREQYF. The CDR3 nucleotides are TGTGCCATCAGTACAGGGACCTCCAGTCGGGAGCAGTACTTC.

This CDR3 is CASTRLAGGYNEQFF. The DNA for the CDR3 is TGTGCCAGCACCCGACTAGCGGGGGGTTACAATGAGCAGTTCTTC. This chain joins TRBV12-3 or TRBV12-4 and TRBJ2-1; 13 nucleotides agree with TRBD2. The V and J ends lost 7 bases and 4 bases, in that order; junction bases with no gene match: 4. This CDR3 spans 15 amino acids.

The chain carries TRBV27 and TRBJ1-2; D call uncertain. Germline values: CDR1 MNHEY, CDR2 SMNVEV (reference sequence). The germline V and J ends were trimmed by 4 bases and 6 bases, with 15 bases remaining between them. This CDR3 is built from 14 residues. The CDR3 sequence is CASSSIFGSDGYTF. The CDR3 DNA reads as TGTGCCAGCAGTTCCATTTTCGGGTCGGATGGCTACACCTTC.

This clonotype was found a few times. This chain joins TRBV12-3 or TRBV12-4 and TRBJ2-1; 11 bases are a match to TRBD2. The CDR3 spans 15 residues. The J segment lost 4 bases and the V segment lost 7 bases, leaving 6 bases of the junction unmatched. In nucleotides, the CDR3 is TGTGCCAGCACCCCGACTAGCGGGGAATACAATGAGCAGTTCTTC. Translation gives CASTPTSGEYNEQFF.

In the case of this clonotype: This clone may be a read error of a much larger clone one base away. This chain links TRBV3-1 with TRBJ2-7, with 8 bases fitting TRBD2. This CDR3 region has 14 residues. From germline, CDR1 is LGHDT and CDR2 YNNKEL (reference sequence). V trimming: 3 bases; J trimming: 7 bases; junction bases outside the gene matches: 8. CDR3 nucleotide sequence: TGTGCCAGCAGCCAGACTAGCGCCTACAATGAGCAGTACTTC. This codes for CASSQTSAYNEQYF.

The table lists this clonotype with many counts. This chain uses TRBV6-5 with TRBJ1-4; 7 bases line up with TRBD1. In germline, CDR1 is MNHEY, CDR2 SVGAGI. This CDR3 has 12 amino acids. The trim removed 4 bases at V and 9 bases at J, leaving 2 bases unmatched. CDR3: CASSWDRKKLFF. Here the CDR3 DNA reads TGTGCCAGCAGTTGGGACAGAAAAAAACTGTTTTTT.

This clonotype was detected only a few times. The genes are TRBV3-1 and TRBJ2-1, with 9 bases identical to TRBD2. CDR3 length equals 15 residues. With V trimmed by 1 base and J by 8 bases, 6 bases remained unmatched. Looked up from germline, CDR1 is LGHDT and CDR2 is YNNKEL (reference sequence). As DNA, the CDR3 is TGTGCCAGCAGCCAAGGGAGCGGGAGGATCGATGAGCAGTTCTTC. This sequence encodes CASSQGSGRIDEQFF.

Only one count was recorded for this clonotype. This sequence joins TRBV12-3 or TRBV12-4 and TRBJ2-4; 7 nucleotides align to TRBD1. CDR3 length equals 20 residues. Losses at the gene ends were 1 base for V and 2 bases for J; bases not matched to a gene: 17. This CDR3 is CASSLVWDSTVGVTKNIQYF. Written as DNA, the CDR3 is TGTGCCAGCAGTTTAGTCTGGGACAGTACGGTTGGTGTGACCAAAAACATTCAGTACTTC.

This clonotype was counted between two and nine times. The rearrangement uses TRBV3-1 and TRBJ2-3, with 11 bases that match TRBD2. This CDR3 region has 15 residues. Per the germline V gene, CDR1 is LGHDT and CDR2 is YNNKEL (reference sequence). V lost 5 bases to trimming and J lost 3 bases; unmatched junction nucleotides: 4. The CDR3 DNA is TGTGCCAGCAGCGGGGGGACTAGCGGTACAGATACGCAGTATTTT. This translates into CASSGGTSGTDTQYF.

This clonotype showed up many times. The V and J genes are TRBV9 and TRBJ2-3; 8 bases align to TRBD2. The germline V gene has CDR1 SGDLS and CDR2 YYNGEE. With 2 bases clipped from V and 1 base from J, the junction kept 0 bases outside the gene matches. This CDR3 is 14 amino acids long. The CDR3, as DNA: TGTGCCAGCAGCGTGACTAGCGGCACAGATACGCAGTATTTT. As protein: CASSVTSGTDTQYF.

This clonotype showed up many times. CDR3 in DNA: TGTGCCAGCAGTTCATCCTCCGGGACTGCCTACAATGAGCAGTTCTTC. Translating gives CASSSSSGTAYNEQFF. The chain joins TRBV28 to TRBJ2-1, with D perhaps matching TRBD2 (6 bases). From germline, CDR1 is MDHEN and CDR2 SYDVKM. The CDR3 is made up of 16 amino acids. V shed 4 bases and J shed 2 bases, with 15 bases lying between them.

Details on this clonotype: Just one base apart from a much larger clone, this may be a read error. The rearrangement links TRBV5-1 to TRBJ2-7; 9 positions match TRBD1. J lost 7 bases, V lost 5 bases, and 13 bases had no gene match. The CDR3 is 15 residues long. The germline V gene has CDR1 SGHRS and CDR2 YFSETQ. DNA for the CDR3: TGCGCCAGCAGGGCTCTAACAGGGGGCGCGCATGAGCAGTACTTC. It translates to CASRALTGGAHEQYF.

As to this clonotype: Possible read error: a much larger clone is one base away. CDR3 coding DNA: TGTCCCATCAGTGAGGGCGGGTTTAAAGCCTACGAGCAGTACTTC. It codes for CPISEGGFKAYEQYF. V usage is TRBV10-3 and J usage is TRBJ2-7, with D possibly being TRBD2 (5 bases). In germline, CDR1 is ENHRY, CDR2 SYGVKD. The CDR3 runs 15 residues.

Worth noting for this clonotype: Here the CDR3 omits its conserved ending phenylalanine or tryptophan, so a read error is the likely source. V is TRBV6-5 and J is TRBJ2-5; 11 bases are a match to TRBD2. V dropped 6 bases and J dropped 11; count of bases not matched to a gene: 14. Looked up from germline, CDR1 is MNHEY and CDR2 is SVGAGI. This CDR3 has 15 amino acids. The CDR3: CASSILAGAKNAQYL. The CDR3 nucleotides are TGTGCCAGCAGCATACTAGCGGGAGCGAAGAACGCGCAGTACTTA.

The rearrangement links TRBV6-5 to TRBJ2-3, with 10 bases matching TRBD1. CDR3 size: 15 residues. Germline CDR1 is MNHEY and CDR2 is SVGAGI. V dropped 4 bases and J dropped 5; count of bases not matched to a gene: 6. The CDR3 bases are TGTGCCAGCAGTTCTGACAGGGGGCATGTAGATACGCAGTATTTT. This sequence encodes CASSSDRGHVDTQYF.

The chain couples TRBV11-2 to TRBJ2-1; 13 bases fit TRBD2. CDR1 is SGHAT, CDR2 FQNNGV, per germline. Trimming removed 5 bases from V and 9 bases from J; junction bases left unmatched: 7. The CDR3 runs to 15 residues. The CDR3 is CASSQGLAGPGEQFF. The CDR3 nucleotides are TGTGCCAGCAGCCAGGGACTAGCGGGACCCGGTGAGCAGTTCTTC.